This T cell receptor beta chain originates from a study of neurological immune-mediated disorders (dated by TCRdb to 2018 to 2020). In the study overall: Peripheral blood TCR-beta repertoires from patients with HTLV-I-associated myelopathy (HAM/TSP), patients with multiple sclerosis, and healthy controls were compared in the study using UMI-based sequencing. Alongside PBMC samples, the set of around 99 TCR-beta libraries contained longitudinal samples, technical triplicates, and paired CD4+ and CD8+ T-cell subsets that had been sorted. Longitudinal HAM/TSP donors and healthy donors each had 3 time-points at intervals of roughly 3-40 months. The cohort included some 66 subjects: some 14 with HAM/TSP, roughly 35 with multiple sclerosis, and some 20 healthy controls.

This clonotype was observed at least ten times. No antigen is known for it. Within one base of it there is no much larger clone, and no base qualities were kept. Beyond this particular receptor, the publication reports: No identical CDR3 amino acid sequences were found to be shared among expanded clones across subjects, suggesting that TCR-beta repertoires were private in all groups. TCR clonal expansion was greatest in HAM/TSP patients and smallest in MS patients, who ranked below even healthy controls.

The time point label on this specimen signifies: longitudinal time-point 3. Unsorted PBMC libraries were generated from 2 million PBMCs stored in RNAlater at -80 °C until RNA extraction. Peripheral blood underwent Ficoll-Hypaque density gradient centrifugation to isolate PBMCs, which were then cryopreserved in liquid nitrogen. The CDR3 covers 14 residues, taking in both the cysteine and the phenylalanine. The retained sequence is limited to the CDR3, 42 bases, with the frame set at the first base. Germline trimming: 4 bases from V, 1 base from J; junction bases outside gene matches: 4. CDR1 is given as SGHTA and CDR2 as FQGNSA, both from the germline V gene. cDNA was synthesized by template-switch 5'RACE using a primer with a 10-nucleotide random unique molecular identifier that tagged each TCR transcript. Over 170 million TCR-beta sequences, covering 15-18 subjects, were produced in each sequencing run. The RNeasy kit was used to extract total RNA. TCR-beta VDJ regions were amplified with primers for the TCR constant region and the 5'RACE anchor, using the KAPA Real-time Library Amplification kit. A first PCR added sample indexes and Illumina adaptors, after which a second PCR increased the library yield. The roughly 650 bp TCR product was size-selected on a 2% E-gel SizeSelection system after Ampure bead purification. Before pooling, library quality was assessed on a Bioanalyzer, concentration was determined with Qubit, and library quantification was performed with the Kapa Library Quantification kit. An Illumina HiSeq 2500 was used to sequence the libraries paired-end at 2 x 150 bp. To increase sequence diversity, roughly 24-32% phiX was spiked into each library pool. In the paper's pipeline: Quality-filtered reads were processed with the UMI-based MiGEC pipeline, and over 75% of raw TCR sequences were removed by the MiGEC pipeline during error correction. IMGT germline references were used for aligning VDJ genes, and each clonotype was defined as a unique CDR3 amino acid sequence together with its V-J genes. Clonal expansion, Shannon diversity, and CDR3 relatedness (CalcPairwiseDistances, ClusterSamples) were evaluated with VDJtools, and phylogenetic trees were built with CLCbio workbench. A clone was classed as expanded if it had 8 or more unique UMIs, a cutoff based on coefficient-of-variation modelling across technical triplicates. TCRdb itself trimmed the public reads at Q25 with fastp, ran MiXCR and retained productive beta chains. Duplicate CDR3 protein sequences are folded into a single record with the most common DNA and genes. TCRdb's processing, not the authors' own work, is the source of the V and J calls. Counted in this sample were roughly 100,000 distinct CDR3 sequences; 10% to 13% of them appeared once. Of the sample, approximately 3.1% falls within the top ten clones.

The sequence joins TRBV7-2 to TRBJ2-7, with 7 middle bases fitting TRBD2. The sequencing input was PBMCs. The receptor was isolated from a female donor with HTLV-1-associated myelopathy (HAM/TSP). For the CDR3, the sequence is CASSSQGLSYEQYF. Read as DNA, the sequence is TGTGCCAGCAGCTCCCAGGGACTATCCTACGAGCAGTACTTC.